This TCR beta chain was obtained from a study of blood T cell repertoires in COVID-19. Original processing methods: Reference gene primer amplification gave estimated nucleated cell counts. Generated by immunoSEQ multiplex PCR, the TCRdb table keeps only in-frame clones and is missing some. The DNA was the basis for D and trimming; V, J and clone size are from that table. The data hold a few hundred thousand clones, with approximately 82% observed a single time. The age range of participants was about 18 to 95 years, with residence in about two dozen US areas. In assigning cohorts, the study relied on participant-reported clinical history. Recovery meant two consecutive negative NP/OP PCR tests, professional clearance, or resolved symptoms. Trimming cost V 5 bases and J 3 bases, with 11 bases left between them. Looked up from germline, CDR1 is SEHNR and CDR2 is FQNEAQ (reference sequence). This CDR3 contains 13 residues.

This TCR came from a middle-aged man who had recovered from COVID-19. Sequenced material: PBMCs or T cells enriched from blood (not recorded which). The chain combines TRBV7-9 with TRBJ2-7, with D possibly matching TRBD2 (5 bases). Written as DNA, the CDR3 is TGTGCCAGCAGCCCTGAGGGTCGCTACGAGCAGTACTTC. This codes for CASSPEGRYEQYF.